Shown below are 27 T cell receptor beta chains from a single sample sequenced in a study of blood T cell repertoires in COVID-19. The method was immunoSEQ multiplex PCR; TCRdb's version includes in-frame clones alone and lacks a portion of them. The sample carries some 73,000 clones, 82% recorded once. Sequencing was done on a sample of peripheral blood. The receptor set was obtained from a woman aged 55 to 70 with acute or convalescent COVID-19.

This clone appeared a few times. The V gene is TRBV5-8, the J gene TRBJ1-5; 8 nucleotides align to TRBD1. CDR1 and CDR2 (germline): SGHTS, YDEGEE. This CDR3 has 16 residues. Germline trimming cut 2 bases from V and 8 bases from J; bases unmatched to any gene: 12. As DNA, the CDR3 is TGTGCCAGCAGCTTATTTGGACAGGGCGGAATGGAGCCCCAGCATTTT. Translating it yields CASSLFGQGGMEPQHF.

The chain uses TRBV30 and TRBJ1-4; maybe TRBD1 (6 bases). This CDR3 is 16 amino acids long. The germline CDR1 and CDR2 sequences are GTSNPN and SVGIG (reference sequence). V was pared by 3 bases and J by 2 bases, with 16 bases between. The CDR3 region is CAWSPGASPTNEKLFF. CDR3 nucleotides: TGTGCCTGGAGCCCAGGGGCTAGTCCGACTAATGAAAAACTGTTTTTT.

The chain couples TRBV7-2 to TRBJ1-1, with 7 bases lining up with TRBD1. This CDR3 spans 15 amino acids. The V and J ends lost 4 bases and 8 bases, in that order; junction bases with no gene match: 13. The germline V gene encodes CDR1 SGHTA and CDR2 FQGNSA. This CDR3 reads CASSSRSDRPLEAFF. The DNA for the CDR3 is TGTGCCAGCAGCTCACGCTCGGACAGGCCGCTCGAAGCTTTCTTT.

This clone showed up just a few times. This sequence joins TRBV14 and TRBJ1-6, with a possible D match to TRBD1 (5 bases). CDR1 SGHDN and CDR2 FVKESK come from the germline V gene. The V end lost 1 base, the J end lost 4 bases, and 5 bases lay between the germline ends. This CDR3 has 14 amino acids. The CDR3 nucleotides are TGTGCCAGCAGCCAAGGACAGTATAATTCACCCCTCCACTTT. The encoded protein is CASSQGQYNSPLHF.

The chain carries TRBV6-5 and TRBJ2-7; D uncertain. With 7 bases removed from V and 3 bases from J, the gap between germline ends came to 7 bases. The CDR3 runs to 11 residues. Germline-derived CDR1 and CDR2 are MNHEY and SVGAGI. The CDR3 DNA reads as TGTGCCAGCACGGGTCACTACGAGCAGTACTTC. This sequence encodes CASTGHYEQYF.

V usage is TRBV14 and J usage is TRBJ2-5, with TRBD2 matching 7 bases. V dropped 1 base and J dropped 5; count of bases not matched to a gene: 7. The germline gives CDR1 SGHDN, CDR2 FVKESK. This CDR3 is built from 15 residues. CDR3 in DNA: TGTGCCAGCAGCCAAGGACTAGCCAGAGGGGAGACCCAGTACTTC. Encoded protein: CASSQGLARGETQYF.

The gene calls are TRBV28 and TRBJ1-6, with 12 bases fitting TRBD1. CDR3 length equals 18 residues. Per germline, CDR1 MDHEN and CDR2 SYDVKM. The V and J ends lost 4 bases and 1 base, in that order; junction bases with no gene match: 5. Written as DNA, the CDR3 is TGTGCCAGCAGTTCCGGGACAGGGGGCGCATCCTATAATTCACCCCTCCACTTT. It specifies CASSSGTGGASYNSPLHF.

This chain uses TRBV9 with TRBJ2-7; 9 positions match TRBD1. Germline loops: CDR1 SGDLS, CDR2 YYNGEE. The CDR3 contains 16 residues. The ends lost 3 bases at V and 2 bases at J; junction bases unmatched: 9. The CDR3 reads CASSAGTGTGTYEQYF. The CDR3 bases are TGTGCCAGCAGCGCGGGAACCGGGACAGGGACCTACGAGCAGTACTTC.

The J gene is TRBJ2-7, the V gene TRBV6-6; TRBD1 might be the D (6 bases). The CDR3 length is 16 residues. The V end lost 0 bases, the J end lost 1 base, and 13 bases lay between the germline ends. Germline V gene sequence: CDR1 MNHNY, CDR2 SVGAGI (reference sequence). The CDR3 bases are TGTGCCAGCAGTTACTCGACGGCTGGACAGTCCTACGAGCAGTACTTC. This encodes CASSYSTAGQSYEQYF.

This sequence joins TRBV3-1 (or the pseudogene TRBV3-2) and TRBJ1-4; D is possibly TRBD1 (5 bases). CDR1 and CDR2 (germline): LGHDT, YNNKEL (reference sequence). V was cut by 6 bases and J by 8 bases, with 13 bases left in between. There are 13 residues in the CDR3. The DNA for the CDR3 is TGTGCCAGCAGTGGTAGGTGGGGCGAAAAACTGTTTTTT. Amino acid sequence: CASSGRWGEKLFF.

The chain couples TRBV9 to TRBJ1-3; 7 bases fit TRBD1. Germline loops: CDR1 SGDLS, CDR2 YYNGEE. V lost 0 bases, J lost 5 bases, and 5 bases stayed unmatched. The CDR3 contains 15 residues. CDR3: CASSVDQGVRNTIYF. The CDR3 DNA reads TGTGCCAGCAGCGTAGATCAGGGGGTGAGAAACACCATATATTTT.

The chain recombines TRBV28 with TRBJ2-6; tentatively, D is TRBD2 (5 bases). V was clipped by 5 bases and J by 1 base, with 12 bases between them. CDR3 size: 16 residues. From germline, CDR1 is MDHEN and CDR2 SYDVKM. The CDR3 coding sequence is TGTGCCAGCAGTCTTCCGGGAAGGTCTGGGGCCAACGTCCTGACTTTC. Translating gives CASSLPGRSGANVLTF.

The gene calls are TRBV6-6 and TRBJ1-1, with D possibly TRBD1 on 6 matching bases. With 5 bases removed from V and 6 bases from J, the gap between germline ends came to 28 bases. The germline V gene has CDR1 MNHNY and CDR2 SVGAGI (reference sequence). The length of the CDR3 is 18 residues. CDR3 protein: CASSPHGVGGVSGAEAFF. For the CDR3, the DNA is TGTGCCAGCAGTCCACACGGGGTAGGGGGGGTGTCGGGAGCTGAAGCTTTCTTT.

This clone was detected only a few times. The chain recombines TRBV5-1 with TRBJ1-4; D unclear. The CDR3 extends over 14 amino acids. CDR1 and CDR2 from the germline V gene are SGHRS and YFSETQ. The V end was cut by 0 bases, the J end by 7 bases, with 10 bases between. The CDR3 DNA follows: TGCGCCAGCAGCTTGGAGGATGGCGGTGAAAAACTGTTTTTT. Its protein product is CASSLEDGGEKLFF.

The J gene is TRBJ1-2, the V gene TRBV13, with 10 bases identical to TRBD1. V shed 3 bases, J shed 6 bases, and the junction held 16 bases outside the gene matches. Germline CDR1 is PRHDT and CDR2 is FYEKMQ (reference sequence). This CDR3 is 18 amino acids long. The CDR3 region has the DNA TGTGCCAGCAGCTTCGGACAGGGGGTGTTTCTCGGACTAGATGGCTACACCTTC. This encodes CASSFGQGVFLGLDGYTF.

The J gene is TRBJ2-1, the V gene TRBV19, with 9 bases aligning to TRBD2. The trim removed 5 bases at V and 8 bases at J, leaving 13 bases unmatched. The CDR3 consists of 16 residues. Germline CDR1 reads LNHDA; CDR2 reads SQIVND (reference sequence). DNA of the CDR3: TGTGCCAGTAGTTCCCCCGGGGGCGGGGGGGTCTATGAGCAGTTCTTC. This gives the protein CASSSPGGGGVYEQFF.

The sample holds a few counts of this clone. The V and J genes are TRBV7-3 and TRBJ2-1; 10 bases match TRBD2. This CDR3 is built from 17 residues. Trimming took 4 bases from V and 5 from J; bases not matched to a gene: 11. Germline loops: CDR1 SGHTA, CDR2 FQGTGA. In DNA form, the CDR3 reads TGTGCCAGCAGCTCCAGCCGCCTAGCGGGAGTTGACAATGAGCAGTTCTTC. The encoded protein is CASSSSRLAGVDNEQFF.

The gene calls are TRBV19 and TRBJ2-1; D is unresolved. V lost 2 bases to trimming and J lost 0 bases, with 11 bases between them. This CDR3 is built from 16 residues. CDR1 and CDR2 (germline): LNHDA, SQIVND (reference sequence). The CDR3 DNA reads TGTGCCAGTAGTATAAGCGTCAGTAGCTCCTACAATGAGCAGTTCTTC. Its translation is CASSISVSSSYNEQFF.

The chain links TRBV4-1 to TRBJ1-2; a weak D match, TRBD1 (6 bases). CDR1 is MGHRA and CDR2 is YSYEKL in the germline V gene. V lost 3 bases and J lost 3, with 17 bases in between. CDR3 length equals 16 residues. The CDR3 region has the DNA TGCGCCAGCAGCCAGGCGCAGGACTCAGGGGACTATGGCTACACCTTC. Amino acid sequence: CASSQAQDSGDYGYTF.

J is TRBJ2-3 and V is TRBV14, with a tentative D call TRBD2 (6 bases). Trimming removed 2 bases from V and 3 bases from J, with 12 bases in between. The germline gives CDR1 SGHDN, CDR2 FVKESK. The CDR3 covers 15 residues. The CDR3 sequence: CASSQRLGGTDTQYF. CDR3 coding DNA: TGTGCCAGCAGCCAACGACTCGGGGGAACAGATACGCAGTATTTT. Full variable domain (remainder filled in from reference TRBV14 and TRBJ2-3): EAGVTQFPSHSVIEKGQTVTLRCDPISGHDNLYWYRRVMGKEIKFLLHFVKESKQDESGMPNNRFLAERTGGTYSTLKVQPAELEDSGVYFCASSQRLGGTDTQYFGPGTRLTVL.

The chain links TRBV3-1 (or the pseudogene TRBV3-2) to TRBJ2-5; weak D call: TRBD2 (7 bases). CDR3 size: 16 residues. Trimming shortened V by 6 bases and J by 5 bases, and 22 bases separated the two germline ends. CDR1 is LGHDT, CDR2 YNNKEL, per germline (reference sequence). CDR3 loop: CASRPGGAGVKETQYF. CDR3 bases: TGTGCCAGCAGACCCGGGGGCGCGGGAGTGAAGGAGACCCAGTACTTC.

V and J are TRBV28 and TRBJ1-2; no firm D call. The length of the CDR3 is 15 residues. CDR1 is MDHEN, CDR2 SYDVKM, per germline. V lost 4 bases and J lost 7, with 19 bases in between. CDR3 in DNA: TGTGCCAGCAGTTCACCCCGGGTCCCCGGACTTGGCTACACCTTC. Protein product: CASSSPRVPGLGYTF.

The chain combines TRBV2 with TRBJ2-2; 15 bases agree with TRBD2. The CDR3 covers 20 residues. Trimming at V came to 2 bases and at J to 0 bases, leaving 7 bases not matched to a gene. CDR1 SNHLY and CDR2 FYNNEI come from the germline V gene. The CDR3 protein is CASSELGLAGGLTNTGELFF. The CDR3 DNA reads TGTGCCAGCAGTGAATTGGGACTAGCGGGAGGACTAACGAACACCGGGGAGCTGTTTTTT. Full variable domain (remainder filled in from reference TRBV2 and TRBJ2-2): EPEVTQTPSHQVTQMGQEVILRCVPISNHLYFYWYRQILGQKVEFLVSFYNNEISEKSEIFDDQFSVERPDGSNFTLKIRSTKLEDSAMYFCASSELGLAGGLTNTGELFFGEGSRLTVL.

CDR3 protein: CASSLVAARTSGTDTQYF. For the CDR3, the DNA is TGTGCCAGCAGCTTGGTGGCAGCTCGCACTAGTGGCACAGATACGCAGTATTTT. V is TRBV5-5 and J is TRBJ2-3; D might be TRBD2 (5 bases). The CDR3 covers 18 residues. V shed 0 bases and J shed 1 base, with 18 bases lying between them. Germline lookup yields CDR1 SGHKS and CDR2 YYEKEE (reference sequence). The entire variable domain, with the rest obtained from reference TRBV5-5 and TRBJ2-3, is as follows: DAGVTQSPTHLIKTRGQQVTLRCSPISGHKSVSWYQQVLGQGPQFIFQYYEKEERGRGNFPDRFSARQFPNYSSELNVNALLLGDSALYLCASSLVAARTSGTDTQYFGPGTRLTVL.

This clone was found once. The rearrangement links TRBV6-1 to TRBJ2-3, with 14 bases lining up with TRBD2. CDR1 and CDR2 (germline): MNHNS, SASEGT. The CDR3 contains 18 residues. J gave up 4 bases and V 4 bases, and 10 bases lay outside the gene matches. The CDR3 is CASSARGLAGGIADTQYF. CDR3 bases: TGTGCCAGCAGTGCCCGAGGACTAGCGGGAGGTATAGCAGATACGCAGTATTTT.

This clone was seen a few times. The CDR3 nucleotides read TGTGCCAGCAGTCGTACAGGGGGCGGAGGTGGCTACACCTTC. Protein product: CASSRTGGGGGYTF. This chain uses TRBV2 with TRBJ1-2; TRBD1 agrees at 9 bases. This CDR3 has 14 residues. Germline CDR1 is SNHLY and CDR2 is FYNNEI. The V and J ends lost 5 bases and 7 bases, in that order; junction bases with no gene match: 8.

This sequence joins TRBV3-1 (or the pseudogene TRBV3-2) and TRBJ2-3, with 8 bases that match TRBD2. V gave up 1 base and J gave up 6 bases; unmatched junction bases: 12. This CDR3 has 17 amino acids. Germline lookup yields CDR1 LGHDT and CDR2 YNNKEL (reference sequence). CDR3 protein: CASSQVGGRGASDTQYF. CDR3 bases: TGTGCCAGCAGCCAAGTCGGTGGGCGGGGGGCGTCGGATACGCAGTATTTT.